This TCR beta chain was sequenced in a study of shared clonotypes between healthy human individuals. For sorted subsets, about 0.2 ug DNA per replicate equaled 30,000 or so T cell genomes. Method: immunoSEQ multiplex PCR; TCRdb's copy keeps in-frame clones and lacks some. The profile covers more than 900,000 clones, with around 78% appearing a single time and around 0.6% taken by the ten largest. In the CD4+ fraction, cells were divided into CD45RA+ naive and CD45RA-negative memory subsets. CDR1 is MNHNY and CDR2 is SVGAGI in the germline V gene (reference sequence). The V and J ends lost 7 bases and 5 bases respectively, with 15 bases between them. CDR3 length: 13 amino acids.

Sequences were obtained from memory CD4+ T cells from PBMCs. Subset indicated: CD45RA-negative fraction. The rearrangement uses TRBV6-6 and TRBJ2-7, with TRBD1 as a possible D gene (8 bases). The source is a young man in good health. Some clones in this sample may be carry-over from other donors' samples. CDR3 bases: TGTGCCAGCATGGACAGGGAGGGCCACGAGCAGTACTTC. This encodes CASMDREGHEQYF.